Listed below are T cell receptor beta chains from one sample, sequenced in a study of T cells in Graves' hyperthyroidism and ophthalmopathy. TCRdb analysed the multiplex PCR reads with MiXCR anew, one entry per CDR3 protein. The sample has around 350,000 distinct CDR3 sequences, about a fifth seen once. The sample consisted of blood. The receptors were sampled from a woman between 18 and 29 years old with Graves' hyperthyroidism. The CDR3 runs from the conserved cysteine through the conserved F or W. Fields, in order: CDR3 DNA, CDR3 protein, J gene, D gene, clone size, V gene. A D gene is named only where the DNA matches it firmly. A clone size is listed for some rows: how often the clone was seen (once, few, many), or a class if it is expanded.

CDR3nt: TGTGCCAGCAGCGTACAGCCCTACACTGAAGCTTTCTTT
CDR3aa: CASSVQPYTEAFF
j_gene: TRBJ1-1
d_gene: -
abundance: many
v_gene: TRBV9

CDR3nt: TGTGCCATCAACGGCGGGGGGGGACGGGAGACCCAGTGCTTC
CDR3aa: CAINGGGGRETQCF
j_gene: TRBJ2-5
d_gene: TRBD2
abundance: -
v_gene: TRBV10-3

CDR3nt: TGTGCCAGCAGTGAAGAACGGGACAGGGGATTTTACGGCTACACCTTC
CDR3aa: CASSEERDRGFYGYTF
j_gene: TRBJ1-2
d_gene: TRBD1
abundance: -
v_gene: TRBV6-1

CDR3nt: TGTGCCACCATATCACCCACGAACACTGAAGCTTTCTTT
CDR3aa: CATISPTNTEAFF
j_gene: TRBJ1-1
d_gene: -
abundance: -
v_gene: TRBV15

CDR3nt: TGTGCCAGCATTATACCAGGGGGACTGAACACTGAAGCTTTCTTT
CDR3aa: CASIIPGGLNTEAFF
j_gene: TRBJ1-1
d_gene: TRBD1
abundance: many
v_gene: TRBV6-5

CDR3nt: TGTGCCAGCAGCTTAGGACGGAGAAGCTCCTTAGGGGTGAACACTGAAGCTTTCTTT
CDR3aa: CASSLGRRSSLGVNTEAFF
j_gene: TRBJ1-1
d_gene: -
abundance: -
v_gene: TRBV11-2

CDR3nt: TGTGCCAGCAGGACGGCTAGCGGAACCTACGAGCAGTACTTC
CDR3aa: CASRTASGTYEQYF
j_gene: TRBJ2-7
d_gene: TRBD2
abundance: -
v_gene: TRBV6-1

CDR3nt: TGCGCCAGCAGCTTAACAGACGGCGGGGAGCTGTTTTTT
CDR3aa: CASSLTDGGELFF
j_gene: TRBJ2-2
d_gene: -
abundance: many
v_gene: TRBV5-1

CDR3nt: TGTGCCAGCAGCTTTGGGGTGGGGGAGACCCAGTACTTC
CDR3aa: CASSFGVGETQYF
j_gene: TRBJ2-5
d_gene: -
abundance: many
v_gene: TRBV5-4

CDR3nt: TGTGCCAGCAGTTTATCTGGCAGAGGACACCTGATCTACGAGCAGTACTTC
CDR3aa: CASSLSGRGHLIYEQYF
j_gene: TRBJ2-7
d_gene: -
abundance: many
v_gene: TRBV27

CDR3nt: TGTGCCAGCAGTTCCCTGGGCGGCCTTGGTGGCTACACCTTC
CDR3aa: CASSSLGGLGGYTF
j_gene: TRBJ1-2
d_gene: -
abundance: many
v_gene: TRBV6-5

CDR3nt: TGTGCCAGCAGTTCGGACAGGGGTCGTCGTGGCTACACCTTC
CDR3aa: CASSSDRGRRGYTF
j_gene: TRBJ1-2
d_gene: TRBD1
abundance: many
v_gene: TRBV12-3/TRBV12-4

CDR3nt: TGTGCCAGCAGCTTAAATGGGGGATTGGGTAGGTACACTGAAGCTTTCTTT
CDR3aa: CASSLNGGLGRYTEAFF
j_gene: TRBJ1-1
d_gene: -
abundance: -
v_gene: TRBV7-3

CDR3nt: TGTGCCAGCAGTTTGATGAGCGTCACTGAAGCTTTCTTT
CDR3aa: CASSLMSVTEAFF
j_gene: TRBJ1-1
d_gene: -
abundance: many
v_gene: TRBV28

CDR3nt: TGTGCCAGCAGTTTCCTGGGACGGAGTTATGGCTACACCTTC
CDR3aa: CASSFLGRSYGYTF
j_gene: TRBJ1-2
d_gene: -
abundance: -
v_gene: TRBV12-3/TRBV12-4

CDR3nt: TGTGCCAGCAGTTTTGAAGGGAGGGACACTGAAGCCTTCTTT
CDR3aa: CASSFEGRDTEAFF
j_gene: TRBJ1-1
d_gene: -
abundance: few
v_gene: TRBV12-3/TRBV12-4

CDR3nt: TGTGCCACCAGTGTCGGGCCCTACGAGCAGTACTTC
CDR3aa: CATSVGPYEQYF
j_gene: TRBJ2-7
d_gene: -
abundance: many
v_gene: TRBV15

CDR3nt: TGTGCCAGCAGCTTAGGGGTCGCCAGGGGAGGTGAAGCTTTCTTT
CDR3aa: CASSLGVARGGEAFF
j_gene: TRBJ1-1
d_gene: -
abundance: many
v_gene: TRBV11-2

CDR3nt: TGTGCCAGCAGCGTTACTAGCGGACCCTACGAGCAGTACTTC
CDR3aa: CASSVTSGPYEQYF
j_gene: TRBJ2-7
d_gene: TRBD2
abundance: -
v_gene: TRBV9

CDR3nt: TGTGCCAGCAGCCCGGACGGATCTTTCTACGAGCAGTACTTC
CDR3aa: CASSPDGSFYEQYF
j_gene: TRBJ2-7
d_gene: -
abundance: many
v_gene: TRBV7-9

CDR3nt: TGTGCCACCAGTGATCGGGACAGGCCGAATTCACCCCTCCACTTT
CDR3aa: CATSDRDRPNSPLHF
j_gene: TRBJ1-6
d_gene: TRBD1
abundance: many
v_gene: TRBV24-1

CDR3nt: TGTGCCAGCAGCTCCCCGGGGGGGGCCGGGGCCAACGTCCTGACTTTC
CDR3aa: CASSSPGGAGANVLTF
j_gene: TRBJ2-6
d_gene: TRBD2
abundance: -
v_gene: TRBV7-3

CDR3nt: TGTGCCAGCAGTTTATCAGGGGGGAGCTCCTATAATTCACCCCTCCACTTT
CDR3aa: CASSLSGGSSYNSPLHF
j_gene: TRBJ1-6
d_gene: TRBD1
abundance: -
v_gene: TRBV28

CDR3nt: TGCAGTGCTGCGGACAGGGGGCGCGGACAGCCCCAGCATTTT
CDR3aa: CSAADRGRGQPQHF
j_gene: TRBJ1-5
d_gene: TRBD1
abundance: many
v_gene: TRBV20-1

CDR3nt: TGCGCCAGCAGCCTGGGGACAGGCGGAGAGACCCAGTACTTC
CDR3aa: CASSLGTGGETQYF
j_gene: TRBJ2-5
d_gene: TRBD1
abundance: many
v_gene: TRBV5-1

CDR3nt: TGTGCCAGCAGTGGCCGACAGGGGTGGACCTACGAGCAGTACTTC
CDR3aa: CASSGRQGWTYEQYF
j_gene: TRBJ2-7
d_gene: TRBD1
abundance: many
v_gene: TRBV6-1